One sample yielded the 16 T cell receptor beta chains listed below, sequenced in a study of blood T cell repertoires in COVID-19. Data came from immunoSEQ multiplex PCR; TCRdb stores just in-frame clones and leaves some out. The sample yields a few hundred thousand clones, roughly 86% seen once. The sequencing sample was made of PBMCs or T cells enriched from blood (not recorded which). All receptors derive from a woman aged 18-35 years who had recovered from COVID-19.

The rearrangement uses TRBV19 and TRBJ2-1, with 10 bases that match TRBD2. The J segment lost 4 bases and the V segment lost 5 bases, leaving 5 bases of the junction unmatched. CDR1 and CDR2 from the germline V gene are LNHDA and SQIVND (reference sequence). The CDR3 loop spans 15 amino acids. The CDR3, as DNA: TGTGCCAGTAGTGGATGGACTAGCGGATACAATGAGCAGTTCTTC. Residues: CASSGWTSGYNEQFF.

V is TRBV6-5 and J is TRBJ2-7, with D perhaps matching TRBD2 (6 bases). Trimming removed 0 bases at V and 3 bases at J, with 15 bases between. This CDR3 is built from 16 residues. CDR1 MNHEY and CDR2 SVGAGI come from the germline V gene. CDR3 protein: CASSYSQWVGGYEQYF. The CDR3 DNA reads as TGTGCCAGCAGTTACTCGCAATGGGTGGGGGGCTACGAGCAGTACTTC.

The chain recombines TRBV5-4 with TRBJ2-4; possible D gene TRBD2, 6 bases. The V and J ends lost 0 bases and 7 bases respectively, with 17 bases between them. The CDR3 extends over 16 amino acids. Germline values: CDR1 SGHNT, CDR2 YYREEE (reference sequence). CDR3 nucleotides: TGTGCCAGCAGCTTGGACCGGGAGTGGTCTAGGAACATTCAGTACTTC. It encodes CASSLDREWSRNIQYF.

The chain joins TRBV5-5 to TRBJ1-3, with D possibly being TRBD1 (5 bases). The CDR3 is made up of 16 amino acids. V shed 1 base and J shed 0 bases, with 11 bases lying between them. In germline, CDR1 is SGHKS, CDR2 YYEKEE (reference sequence). The CDR3 DNA reads as TGTGCCAGCAGCTTGCCTTCAGGGCACTCTGGAAACACCATATATTTT. Translated, it gives CASSLPSGHSGNTIYF. The entire variable domain, with the rest obtained from reference TRBV5-5 and TRBJ1-3, is as follows: DAGVTQSPTHLIKTRGQQVTLRCSPISGHKSVSWYQQVLGQGPQFIFQYYEKEERGRGNFPDRFSARQFPNYSSELNVNALLLGDSALYLCASSLPSGHSGNTIYFGEGSWLTVV.

This sequence joins TRBV14 and TRBJ1-2, with a possible D match to TRBD1 (6 bases). The CDR3 has 15 residues. V was shortened by 0 bases and J by 3 bases, with 11 bases between the two germline ends. From germline, CDR1 is SGHDN and CDR2 FVKESK. This chain's CDR3 is CASSQDWGQDYGYTF. CDR3 nucleotide sequence: TGTGCCAGCAGCCAAGATTGGGGACAAGACTATGGCTACACCTTC.

The chain carries TRBV5-4 and TRBJ2-7; 10 nucleotides line up with TRBD2. The V segment lost 0 bases and the J segment 11 bases; nucleotides outside the gene matches: 8. This CDR3 region has 14 residues. Germline assignment: CDR1 SGHNT and CDR2 YYREEE (reference sequence). The CDR3 loop reads CASSLELAGDPEYF. CDR3 sequence (DNA): TGTGCCAGCAGCTTGGAGCTAGCGGGGGACCCTGAGTACTTC.

Comments on this clone: The junction differs from germline at one of its ends, possibly a read error. The V gene is TRBV13, the J gene TRBJ2-7; TRBD2 is a possible D gene (6 bases). The CDR3 runs 14 residues. CDR1 is PRHDT, CDR2 FYEKMQ, per germline (reference sequence). The CDR3 sequence is CANSQGLAKYEQYF. The DNA of the CDR3 is TGTGCCAACAGCCAGGGACTGGCGAAATACGAGCAGTACTTC.

A remark on this clone: This specimen includes other DNA sequences encoding the same CDR3. The chain carries TRBV7-3 and TRBJ2-1; 7 nucleotides align to TRBD2. This CDR3 comprises 15 residues. In germline, CDR1 is SGHTA, CDR2 FQGTGA. The V segment lost 5 bases and the J segment 0 bases; nucleotides outside the gene matches: 4. CDR3 in DNA: TGTGCCAGCAGCCTAGCGGTAAGCTCCTACAATGAGCAGTTCTTC. It codes for CASSLAVSSYNEQFF.

The chain links TRBV5-1 to TRBJ1-2; TRBD1 agrees at 7 bases. The ends lost 4 bases at V and 4 bases at J; junction bases unmatched: 10. CDR3 size: 15 residues. CDR1 and CDR2 from the germline V gene are SGHRS and YFSETQ. CDR3 DNA sequence: TGCGCCAGCAGCCCTTACTTACAGGGGCCCTATGGCTACACCTTC. This encodes CASSPYLQGPYGYTF.

The V gene is TRBV27, the J gene TRBJ1-4; D is uncertain. The CDR3 runs 15 residues. The germline V gene has CDR1 MNHEY and CDR2 SMNVEV (reference sequence). The V and J ends lost 9 bases and 4 bases respectively, with 18 bases between them. The CDR3 region is CARTESQSINEKLFF. CDR3 DNA sequence: TGTGCCAGGACGGAGAGCCAGTCAATTAATGAAAAACTGTTTTTT.

V usage is TRBV7-2 and J usage is TRBJ2-1; TRBD1 aligns across 10 bases. V lost 4 bases, J lost 10 bases, and 13 bases stayed unmatched. The germline V gene encodes CDR1 SGHTA and CDR2 FQGNSA. The CDR3 covers 16 residues. The CDR3 DNA reads as TGTGCCAGCAGCTCCCGGGACAGGGGCCACCACTTGGAGCAGTTCTTC. Its translation: CASSSRDRGHHLEQFF.

This chain links TRBV5-4 with TRBJ2-5, with D possibly TRBD1 on 6 matching bases. Trimming stripped 4 bases from V and 0 bases from J, with 7 bases between. The CDR3 has 13 amino acids. Germline CDR1 reads SGHNT; CDR2 reads YYREEE (reference sequence). CDR3 in DNA: TGTGCCAGCAGCGGGGACAACCAAGAGACCCAGTACTTC. This gives the protein CASSGDNQETQYF.

Written as DNA, the CDR3 is TGTGCCAGCAGTAAACGAGATTGCGGTAACAATGAGCAGTTCTTC. It specifies CASSKRDCGNNEQFF. This chain uses TRBV6-8 with TRBJ2-1; D is uncertain. The CDR3 has 15 amino acids. Trimming left V 5 bases short and J 5 bases short, with 16 bases between. Per germline, CDR1 MNHGY and CDR2 SAAAGT.

This rearrangement joins TRBV28 to TRBJ1-3; 8 nucleotides agree with TRBD1. This CDR3 region has 16 residues. With 6 bases clipped from V and 1 base from J, the junction kept 8 bases outside the gene matches. Per germline, CDR1 MDHEN and CDR2 SYDVKM. This CDR3 reads CASRTTGQGSGNTIYF. The DNA of the CDR3 is TGTGCCAGCAGAACCACCGGACAGGGTTCTGGAAACACCATATATTTT.

This rearrangement joins TRBV7-8 to TRBJ1-3; 7 nucleotides line up with TRBD1. V trimming: 5 bases; J trimming: 4 bases; junction bases outside the gene matches: 8. From germline, CDR1 is SGHVS and CDR2 FQNEAQ. There are 15 residues in the CDR3. The CDR3 DNA reads as TGTGCCAGCAGCCAGGGGGTCTCTCTGGGAAACACCATATATTTT. Translating gives CASSQGVSLGNTIYF. The full variable domain, rest sourced from reference TRBV7-8 and TRBJ1-3, is GAGVSQSPRYKVAKRGQDVALRCDPISGHVSLFWYQQALGQGPEFLTYFQNEAQLDKSGLPSDRFFAERPEGSVSTLKIQRTQQEDSAVYLCASSQGVSLGNTIYFGEGSWLTVV.

The chain is built from TRBV30 and TRBJ2-3; 9 bases are a match to TRBD2. There are 17 residues in the CDR3. Germline loops: CDR1 GTSNPN, CDR2 SVGIG (reference sequence). Germline trimming cut 0 bases from V and 0 bases from J; bases unmatched to any gene: 7. CDR3 sequence (DNA): TGTGCCTGGAGTGTTGGGGCTAGCGGGGTGAGCACAGATACGCAGTATTTT. Amino acids: CAWSVGASGVSTDTQYF. Using reference TRBV30 and TRBJ2-3 for the parts outside the CDR3, the full variable domain is SQTIHQWPATLVQPVGSPLSLECTVEGTSNPNLYWYRQAAGRGLQLLFYSVGIGQISSEVPQNLSASRPQDRQFILSSKKLLLSDSGFYLCAWSVGASGVSTDTQYFGPGTRLTVL.